The T cell receptor beta chain under discussion was sequenced for a study of T-cell reconstitution after alpha-beta-depleted transplantation in children. Germline V lookup: CDR1 ENHRY, CDR2 SYGVKD. This CDR3 has 16 residues. V shed 8 bases and J shed 0 bases, with 16 bases lying between them. During its preparation, the TCRbeta library received unique molecular identifiers. Each CDR3 protein gets one entry after TCRdb re-called the PCR reads with MiXCR. The data show nearly 400,000 distinct CDR3 sequences, around 21% seen once. This clonotype was detected ten times or more. The rearrangement uses TRBV10-3 and TRBJ2-2; TRBD2 might be the D (6 bases). This TCR derives from a human donor who donated a stem cell graft to a child with acute myeloid leukemia. The sequencing used PBMCs from the stem cell graft donor, collected from the stem cell graft. The CDR3 nucleotides read TGTGCCATCCATCATTCGGGACTCTCGAACACCGGGGAGCTGTTTTTT. It is translated as CAIHHSGLSNTGELFF.